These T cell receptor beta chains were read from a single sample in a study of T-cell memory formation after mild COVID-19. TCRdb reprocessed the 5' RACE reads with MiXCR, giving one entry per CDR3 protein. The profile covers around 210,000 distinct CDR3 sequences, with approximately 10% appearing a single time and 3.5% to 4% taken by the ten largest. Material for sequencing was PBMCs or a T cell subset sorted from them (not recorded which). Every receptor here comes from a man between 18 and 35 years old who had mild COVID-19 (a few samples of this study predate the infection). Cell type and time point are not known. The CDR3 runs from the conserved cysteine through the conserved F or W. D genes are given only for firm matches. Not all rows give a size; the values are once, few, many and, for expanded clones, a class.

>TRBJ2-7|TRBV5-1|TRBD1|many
CASSLLTGGNEQYF
TGCGCCAGCAGCTTGCTGACAGGGGGCAACGAGCAGTACTTC
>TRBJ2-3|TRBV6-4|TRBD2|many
CASSEGLAGTTDTQYF
TGTGCCAGCAGTGAGGGGCTAGCGGGGACCACAGATACGCAGTATTTT
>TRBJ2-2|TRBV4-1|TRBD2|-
CASSQGTSYFSNTGELFF
TGCGCCAGCAGCCAAGGGACTAGTTATTTTTCGAACACCGGGGAGCTGTTTTTT
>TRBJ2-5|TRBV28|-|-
CASSLGGREETQYF
TGTGCCAGCAGTTTAGGAGGCAGGGAAGAAACCCAGTACTTC
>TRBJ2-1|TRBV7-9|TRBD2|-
CASSGEGSYNEQFF
TGTGCCAGCAGTGGGGAGGGATCCTACAATGAGCAGTTCTTC
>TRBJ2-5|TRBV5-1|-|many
CASSAGASQGRETQYF
TGCGCCAGCAGCGCCGGGGCCAGTCAGGGTCGAGAGACCCAGTACTTC
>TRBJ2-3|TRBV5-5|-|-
CASSFFPTDTQYF
TGTGCCAGCAGCTTTTTTCCCACAGATACGCAGTATTTT
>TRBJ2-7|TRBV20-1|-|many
CSGARGTYEQYF
TGCAGTGGAGCGCGGGGAACCTACGAGCAGTACTTC
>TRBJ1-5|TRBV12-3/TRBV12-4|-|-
CASSPGLVRPQHF
TGTGCCAGCAGTCCCGGTCTGGTAAGGCCCCAGCATTTT
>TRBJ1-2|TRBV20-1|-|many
CSAPSPPVGGAGGYTF
TGCAGTGCTCCCTCCCCCCCCGTGGGGGGGGCGGGAGGCTACACCTTC
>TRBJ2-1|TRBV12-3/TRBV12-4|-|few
CASIHDGYNEQFF
TGTGCCAGCATTCACGACGGGTACAATGAGCAGTTCTTC
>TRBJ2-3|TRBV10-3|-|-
CAIKNSGTSVTDTQYF
TGTGCCATCAAGAACTCCGGGACTTCCGTCACAGATACGCAGTATTTT
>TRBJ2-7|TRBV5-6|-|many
CASSLKVARYEQYF
TGTGCCAGCAGCTTGAAGGTAGCGCGCTACGAGCAGTACTTC
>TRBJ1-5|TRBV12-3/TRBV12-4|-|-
CASSLELNQPQHF
TGTGCCAGCAGTTTGGAATTAAATCAGCCCCAGCATTTT
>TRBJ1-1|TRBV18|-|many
CASSPGDTEAFF
TGTGCCAGCTCACCGGGGGACACTGAAGCTTTCTTT
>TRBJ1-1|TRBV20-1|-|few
CSAGRGNTEAFF
TGCAGTGCCGGCAGGGGGAACACTGAAGCTTTCTTT
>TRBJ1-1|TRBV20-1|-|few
CSARATAIGAEAFF
TGCAGTGCTAGAGCGACGGCGATCGGGGCTGAAGCTTTCTTT
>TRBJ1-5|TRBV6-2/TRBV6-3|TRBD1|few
CASRTGGSYQPQHF
TGTGCCAGCAGGACAGGGGGCTCCTATCAGCCCCAGCATTTT
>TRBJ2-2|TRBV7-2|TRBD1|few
CASSPLTGSGELFF
TGTGCCAGCAGCCCGCTGACAGGGAGCGGGGAGCTGTTTTTT
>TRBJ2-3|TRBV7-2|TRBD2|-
CASIRTSGGRSNTQYF
TGTGCCAGCATTCGGACTAGCGGGGGGCGGTCGAATACGCAGTATTTT
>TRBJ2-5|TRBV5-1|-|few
CASSPEVGVQETQYF
TGCGCCAGCAGCCCGGAGGTGGGGGTTCAAGAGACCCAGTACTTC
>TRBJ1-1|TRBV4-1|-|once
CASSQDGMNTEAFF
TGCGCCAGCAGCCAAGATGGAATGAACACTGAAGCTTTCTTT
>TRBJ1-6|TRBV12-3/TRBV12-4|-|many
CASSFVGFNSPLHF
TGTGCCAGCAGCTTTGTGGGTTTTAATTCACCCCTCCACTTT
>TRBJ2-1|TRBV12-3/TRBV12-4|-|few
CASSLEGQFF
TGTGCCAGCAGTTTGGAGGGGCAGTTCTTC
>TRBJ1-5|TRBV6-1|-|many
CDGAFSQYSNQPQHF
TGCGACGGGGCTTTCTCACAGTATAGCAATCAGCCCCAGCATTTT
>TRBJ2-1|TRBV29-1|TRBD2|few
CSVVTSGYNEQFF
TGCAGCGTTGTGACTAGCGGCTACAATGAGCAGTTCTTC
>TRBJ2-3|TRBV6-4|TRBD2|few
CASSKAGDRTDTQYF
TGTGCCAGCAGTAAGGCGGGGGATCGCACAGATACGCAGTATTTT
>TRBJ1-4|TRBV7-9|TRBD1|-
CASSLEGARVTNEKLFF
TGTGCCAGCAGCTTGGAGGGGGCGCGGGTGACTAATGAAAAACTGTTTTTT
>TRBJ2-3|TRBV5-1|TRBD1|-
CASSDRLGTASTDTQYF
TGCGCCAGCAGCGACCGACTCGGGACAGCGAGCACAGATACGCAGTATTTT
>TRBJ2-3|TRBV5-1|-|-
CASSLGRPSTDTQYF
TGCGCCAGCAGCTTGGGACGACCTAGCACAGATACGCAGTATTTT
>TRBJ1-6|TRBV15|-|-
CATSRDPGEGSPLHF
TGTGCCACCAGCAGAGATCCGGGGGAAGGGTCACCCCTCCACTTT
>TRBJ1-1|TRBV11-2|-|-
CASSFEEGTEAFF
TGTGCCAGCAGCTTCGAGGAGGGGACTGAAGCTTTCTTT
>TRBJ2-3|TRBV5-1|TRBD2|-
CASSFRLAGVTSTDTQYF
TGCGCCAGCAGCTTTAGACTAGCGGGGGTGACTAGCACAGATACGCAGTATTTT
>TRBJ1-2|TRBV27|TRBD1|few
CASSWGQGELYGYTF
TGTGCCAGCAGTTGGGGACAGGGAGAGTTATATGGCTACACCTTC
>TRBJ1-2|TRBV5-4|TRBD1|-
CASSSDRGSGGYTF
TGTGCCAGCAGCTCGGACAGGGGAAGTGGGGGCTACACCTTC
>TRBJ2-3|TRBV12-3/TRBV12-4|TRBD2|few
CASNSRTSGILQYF
TGTGCCAGCAACAGCAGGACTAGCGGGATTTTACAGTATTTT
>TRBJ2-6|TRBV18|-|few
CASSPGTGANVLTF
TGTGCCAGCTCACCAGGGACGGGGGCCAACGTCCTGACTTTC
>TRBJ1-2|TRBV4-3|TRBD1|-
CASSQTGYDSGYTF
TGCGCCAGCAGCCAGACAGGGTATGACTCCGGCTACACCTTC
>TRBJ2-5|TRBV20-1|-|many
CSARVSAIGTQYF
TGCAGTGCTCGGGTCTCGGCAATAGGGACCCAGTACTTC
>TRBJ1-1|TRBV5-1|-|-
CASSPDIGREAFF
TGCGCCAGCAGCCCCGACATAGGAAGAGAAGCTTTCTTT
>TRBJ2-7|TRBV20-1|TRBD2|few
CSAQTSAPSYEQYF
TGCAGTGCCCAGACTAGCGCGCCATCCTACGAGCAGTACTTC